In this sample, the clone carrying this T cell receptor beta chain turned up a few times. Its antigen is not identified. The CDR3 contains 15 residues. CDR1 is MGHDK, CDR2 SYGVNS, per germline. The V gene lost 3 bases and the J gene lost 6 bases, with 16 bases spanning the gap. Sample-barcoded 5' priming and a J-beta primer mix drove a second PCR of roughly 6 to 12 cycles. A template-switch adaptor that had 12 random nucleotides put a tag on each cDNA molecule. Each sample provided no less than 2.5 million CDR3-containing paired-end reads. TCRdb reprocessed the 5' RACE reads via MiXCR and lists one record per CDR3 protein. The sample yields fewer than 2,000,000 distinct CDR3 sequences, approximately 40% seen once. This sample was taken from a study of blood T cells in healthy people across ages. Whole-study results and caveats: Researchers report that TCR beta diversity correlated strongly with naive T cell percentage.

PBMCs were isolated at a quantity of at least 7 million per sample. The material sequenced was blood. The sequence was collected from a human donor in good health. The chain couples TRBV25-1 to TRBJ2-3, with a weak D call TRBD1 (5 bases). This chain's CDR3 is CASSDYGAPRDTQYF. Written as DNA, the CDR3 is TGTGCCAGCAGTGACTATGGGGCACCGAGGGATACGCAGTATTTT.